These 19 T cell receptor beta chains originate from one sample sequenced in a study of shared clonotypes between healthy human individuals. TCRdb's copy holds only in-frame clones and misses some; the assay was immunoSEQ multiplex PCR. The table has some 2 million clones, 85% to 95% seen once. The source material was naive CD4+ T cells sorted from blood. Sample subset: CD45RA+ positively selected. Source of these receptors: a man between 18 and 29 years old in good health.

V usage is TRBV19 and J usage is TRBJ1-6, with D unclear. This CDR3 contains 12 residues. V lost 9 bases and J lost 7, with 10 bases in between. Germline CDR1 and CDR2: LNHDA and SQIVND (reference sequence). The DNA for the CDR3 is TGTGCCAGCACCCGTGGAAATTCACCCCTCCACTTT. Residues: CASTRGNSPLHF. Full variable domain (remainder filled in from reference TRBV19 and TRBJ1-6): DGGITQSPKYLFRKEGQNVTLSCEQNLNHDAMYWYRQDPGQGLRLIYYSQIVNDFQKGDIAEGYSVSREKKESFPLTVTSAQKNPTAFYLCASTRGNSPLHFGNGTRLTVT.

The chain joins TRBV28 to TRBJ2-1, with 7 positions matching TRBD1. Per the germline V gene, CDR1 is MDHEN and CDR2 is SYDVKM. This CDR3 comprises 11 residues. J was trimmed by 12 bases and V by 2 bases; bases with no gene match: 1. CDR3 nucleotide sequence: TGTGCCAGCAGTTTAAGGACAGGGCAGTTCTTC. Amino acid sequence: CASSLRTGQFF.

The chain recombines TRBV6-5 with TRBJ2-2; no reliable D call. Trimming stripped 5 bases from V and 0 bases from J, with 10 bases between. The CDR3 consists of 15 residues. CDR1 is MNHEY and CDR2 is SVGAGI in the germline V gene. As DNA, the CDR3 is TGTGCCAGCAGTCAAACACGGACGAACACCGGGGAGCTGTTTTTT. This translates into CASSQTRTNTGELFF.

CDR3 amino acids: CASSLSQLNTEAFF. CDR3 DNA: TGTGCCAGCAGCCTCTCACAGCTGAACACTGAAGCTTTCTTT. The genes are TRBV4-2 and TRBJ1-1, with D unclear. The CDR3 consists of 14 residues. Deletions cut 4 bases from V and 0 bases from J, with 9 bases between. Germline CDR1 LGHNA, CDR2 YNFKEQ.

The chain links TRBV7-2 to TRBJ2-3; unclear D gene. The V gene's germline CDR1 is SGHTA and CDR2 FQGNSA. Trimming took 4 bases from V and 1 from J, leaving 9 bases between them. The CDR3 has 14 amino acids. The chain's CDR3 is CASSSAVGTDTQYF. For the CDR3, the DNA is TGTGCCAGCAGCTCCGCGGTGGGCACAGATACGCAGTATTTT. Full variable domain (outside the CDR3, taken from reference TRBV7-2 and TRBJ2-3): GAGVSQSPSNKVTEKGKDVELRCDPISGHTALYWYRQSLGQGLEFLIYFQGNSAPDKSGLPSDRFSAERTGGSVSTLTIQRTQQEDSAVYLCASSSAVGTDTQYFGPGTRLTVL.

In the case of this clone: A clone one base away is much larger, so this may be a read error. The chain employs TRBV13 and TRBJ2-7; D gene unclear. V was clipped by 0 bases and J by 3 bases, with 6 bases between them. From germline, CDR1 is PRHDT and CDR2 FYEKMQ (reference sequence). This CDR3 is 13 amino acids long. CDR3 region: CASSLGQLYEQYF. In nucleotides, the CDR3 is TGTGCCAGCAGCTTAGGACAGCTCTACGAGCAGTACTTC. The whole variable domain, filled in from reference TRBV13 and TRBJ2-7, reads AAGVIQSPRHLIKEKRETATLKCYPIPRHDTVYWYQQGPGQDPQFLISFYEKMQSDKGSIPDRFSAQQFSDYHSELNMSSLELGDSALYFCASSLGQLYEQYFGPGTRLTVT.

The rearrangement links TRBV19 to TRBJ1-5; D not resolved. CDR1 LNHDA and CDR2 SQIVND come from the germline V gene (reference sequence). The CDR3 length is 15 residues. The V and J ends lost 1 base and 0 bases respectively, with 7 bases between them. The CDR3 coding sequence is TGTGCCAGTAGTATAGCGGCATATAGCAATCAGCCCCAGCATTTT. This sequence encodes CASSIAAYSNQPQHF.

The rearrangement joins TRBV6-5 to TRBJ2-1, with TRBD1 as a possible D gene (5 bases). This CDR3 region has 15 residues. V was trimmed by 2 bases and J by 1 base, leaving 9 bases between them. Germline V lookup: CDR1 MNHEY, CDR2 SVGAGI. The CDR3 nucleotides are TGTGCCAGCAGTTACGAAGGGGCTTCCTACAATGAGCAGTTCTTC. It codes for CASSYEGASYNEQFF.

This chain uses TRBV7-2 with TRBJ2-3, with D unresolved. Trimming pared 1 base from V and 1 base from J, leaving 9 bases between. The CDR3 totals 15 residues. Germline V gene sequence: CDR1 SGHTA, CDR2 FQGNSA. The chain's CDR3 is CASSLDPTGTDTQYF. In DNA, the CDR3 is TGTGCCAGCAGCTTAGACCCGACGGGCACAGATACGCAGTATTTT.

The V gene is TRBV30, the J gene TRBJ1-6; D call uncertain. The CDR3 sequence is 12 residues long. Germline V gives CDR1 GTSNPN, CDR2 SVGIG (reference sequence). CDR3 DNA sequence: TGTGCGATGGATAAGGGTAATTCACCCCTCCACTTT. Translating gives CAMDKGNSPLHF.

CDR3 region: CASSPTGVLSGANVLTF. The CDR3 nucleotides read TGTGCCAGCAGCCCCACAGGGGTCCTCTCTGGGGCCAACGTCCTGACTTTC. This chain links TRBV7-9 with TRBJ2-6; 7 nucleotides align to TRBD1. Unmatched junction bases numbered 7, after V lost 5 bases and J lost 0 bases. This CDR3 has 17 residues. CDR1 SEHNR and CDR2 FQNEAQ come from the germline V gene (reference sequence). The full variable domain, its missing parts supplied by reference TRBV7-9 and TRBJ2-6, is DTGVSQNPRHKITKRGQNVTFRCDPISEHNRLYWYRQTLGQGPEFLTYFQNEAQLEKSRLLSDRFSAERPKGSFSTLEIQRTEQGDSAMYLCASSPTGVLSGANVLTFGAGSRLTVL.

The gene calls are TRBV19 and TRBJ1-5, with D hard to call. This CDR3 region has 13 residues. The germline V gene encodes CDR1 LNHDA and CDR2 SQIVND (reference sequence). V lost 8 bases and J 3 bases, leaving 11 bases between the germline ends. The CDR3 DNA reads as TGTGCCAGTCAAGACCACCTCAATCAGCCCCAGCATTTT. Translated: CASQDHLNQPQHF.

The chain employs TRBV27 and TRBJ2-1; 11 positions agree with TRBD2. The CDR3 contains 16 residues. The J segment lost 10 bases and the V segment lost 5 bases, leaving 13 bases of the junction unmatched. Germline V CDR1 and CDR2: MNHEY, SMNVEV (reference sequence). The CDR3, as DNA: TGTGCCAGCAGTCTCATAGCGGGGGGGCTGCTGAGGGAGCAGTTCTTC. It codes for CASSLIAGGLLREQFF.

The chain combines TRBV6-5 with TRBJ1-6; a possible D gene is TRBD1 (5 bases). The CDR3 is 14 amino acids. V shed 6 bases and J shed 6 bases, with 12 bases lying between them. Germline V gene lookup returns CDR1 MNHEY and CDR2 SVGAGI. CDR3 in DNA: TGTGCCAGCAGCGTAGGGGTTGGTAATTCACCCCTCCACTTT. Translating it yields CASSVGVGNSPLHF.

The V and J genes are TRBV6-1 and TRBJ2-5; possibly TRBD2 for D (6 bases). V was clipped by 4 bases and J by 0 bases, with 18 bases between them. The germline CDR1 and CDR2 sequences are MNHNS and SASEGT. This CDR3 contains 17 residues. The CDR3 region is CASSVGNSGSHQETQYF. Written as DNA, the CDR3 is TGTGCCAGCAGTGTGGGCAATAGCGGAAGCCACCAAGAGACCCAGTACTTC.

In DNA form, the CDR3 reads TGTGCCAGCACGCGGGGAGGGGAAGCTTTCTTT. It specifies CASTRGGEAFF. The V gene is TRBV2, the J gene TRBJ1-1; no reliable D call. In germline, CDR1 is SNHLY, CDR2 FYNNEI. Trimming shortened V by 7 bases and J by 8 bases, and 11 bases separated the two germline ends. The CDR3 consists of 11 residues.

This clone was counted between two and nine times. The V and J genes are TRBV25-1 and TRBJ2-6, with a tentative D call TRBD2 (6 bases). This CDR3 region has 13 residues. The ends were cut back, 4 bases at V and 9 bases at J, with 10 bases in the middle. The germline V gene has CDR1 MGHDK and CDR2 SYGVNS. CDR3 in amino acids: CASSAHGSNVLTF. CDR3 DNA: TGTGCCAGCAGTGCGCACGGGAGCAACGTCCTGACTTTC.

The V and J genes are TRBV15 and TRBJ2-3; 10 nucleotides line up with TRBD2. This CDR3 region has 16 residues. With 1 base clipped from V and 2 bases from J, the junction kept 3 bases outside the gene matches. Germline V gene lookup returns CDR1 LNHNV and CDR2 YYDKDF (reference sequence). The CDR3 nucleotides read TGTGCCACCAGCAGAGGGGGACTAGCGTACACAGATACGCAGTATTTT. It codes for CATSRGGLAYTDTQYF.

The rearrangement links TRBV7-3 to TRBJ1-2; 8 nucleotides agree with TRBD1. Trimming took 5 bases from V and 0 from J; bases not matched to a gene: 5. CDR1 is SGHTA, CDR2 FQGTGA, per germline. The CDR3 contains 15 residues. CDR3 loop: CASSPGTGANYGYTF. The CDR3 nucleotides read TGTGCCAGCAGCCCGGGGACAGGAGCTAACTATGGCTACACCTTC.